This is a list of T cell receptor beta chains from one sample in a study of blood T cell repertoires in COVID-19. TCRdb keeps only in-frame clones here, not all; method: immunoSEQ multiplex PCR. The table shows approximately 97,000 clones, with 70% to 90% occurring only once. Sequencing used peripheral blood. The receptors here all came from a human donor in a cohort sampled during active COVID-19. Both conserved end residues are part of each CDR3. D genes are given only for firm matches. Size values are once, few and many counts, or a class for expanded clones, and some rows have none.

CDR3 length: 15; V gene: TRBV28; clone size: NA; J gene: TRBJ1-5; D gene: NA; CDR3 protein: CASSFMAVSNQPQHF; CDR3 DNA: TGTGCCAGCAGTTTTATGGCGGTGAGCAATCAGCCCCAGCATTTT
CDR3 length: 14; V gene: TRBV4-3; clone size: NA; J gene: TRBJ1-5; D gene: TRBD1; CDR3 protein: CASSQRTGNQPQHF; CDR3 DNA: TGCGCCAGCAGCCAAAGGACAGGGAATCAGCCCCAGCATTTT
CDR3 length: 15; V gene: TRBV3-1/TRBV3-2; clone size: NA; J gene: TRBJ2-1; D gene: NA; CDR3 protein: CASSPAGSGSNEQFF; CDR3 DNA: TGTGCCAGCAGCCCGGCGGGGAGTGGCTCCAATGAGCAGTTCTTC
CDR3 length: 14; V gene: TRBV11-3; clone size: NA; J gene: TRBJ2-1; D gene: NA; CDR3 protein: CASSSPGRGNEQFF; CDR3 DNA: TGTGCCAGCAGCTCCCCCGGCAGGGGTAATGAGCAGTTCTTC
CDR3 length: 14; V gene: TRBV7-9; clone size: NA; J gene: TRBJ2-3; D gene: NA; CDR3 protein: CASSGKQGSYTQYF; CDR3 DNA: TGTGCCAGCAGCGGTAAGCAGGGATCCTATACGCAGTATTTT
CDR3 length: 16; V gene: TRBV7-2; clone size: NA; J gene: TRBJ2-7; D gene: TRBD1; CDR3 protein: CASSLVGTGDPYEQYF; CDR3 DNA: TGTGCCAGCAGCTTAGTGGGAACAGGGGACCCCTACGAGCAGTACTTC
CDR3 length: 15; V gene: TRBV4-1; clone size: NA; J gene: TRBJ2-3; D gene: TRBD2; CDR3 protein: CASSLRLAGEDTQYF; CDR3 DNA: TGCGCCAGCAGCCTTCGACTAGCGGGAGAAGATACGCAGTATTTT
CDR3 length: 18; V gene: TRBV21-1; clone size: NA; J gene: TRBJ2-6; D gene: NA; CDR3 protein: CASSKDEGDCSGANVLTF; CDR3 DNA: TGTGCCAGCAGCAAAGATGAAGGGGATTGCTCTGGGGCCAACGTCCTGACTTTC
CDR3 length: 12; V gene: TRBV12-3/TRBV12-4; clone size: NA; J gene: TRBJ1-2; D gene: NA; CDR3 protein: CASSFREAGYTF; CDR3 DNA: TGTGCCAGCAGTTTCAGGGAGGCTGGCTACACCTTC
CDR3 length: 16; V gene: TRBV5-5; clone size: once; J gene: TRBJ2-2; D gene: NA; CDR3 protein: CASSLSRGANTGELFF; CDR3 DNA: TGTGCCAGCAGCCTAAGTCGGGGGGCTAACACCGGGGAGCTGTTTTTT
CDR3 length: 13; V gene: TRBV30; clone size: once; J gene: TRBJ2-5; D gene: TRBD1; CDR3 protein: CAWKPGGDETQYF; CDR3 DNA: TGTGCCTGGAAGCCAGGGGGCGACGAGACCCAGTACTTC
CDR3 length: 16; V gene: TRBV7-2; clone size: NA; J gene: TRBJ2-1; D gene: NA; CDR3 protein: CASSLGADMAYNEQFF; CDR3 DNA: TGTGCCAGCAGCTTAGGAGCTGACATGGCCTACAATGAGCAGTTCTTC
CDR3 length: 16; V gene: TRBV30; clone size: NA; J gene: TRBJ2-2; D gene: NA; CDR3 protein: CAWRRGFQSNTGELFF; CDR3 DNA: TGTGCCTGGAGACGAGGCTTCCAGTCGAACACCGGGGAGCTGTTTTTT
CDR3 length: 15; V gene: TRBV7-9; clone size: NA; J gene: TRBJ1-4; D gene: NA; CDR3 protein: CASSSGASRSEKLFF; CDR3 DNA: TGTGCCAGCAGCTCTGGGGCCTCTCGCTCCGAAAAACTGTTTTTT
CDR3 length: 14; V gene: TRBV3-1/TRBV3-2; clone size: NA; J gene: TRBJ1-2; D gene: NA; CDR3 protein: CASSQDAGVRGYTF; CDR3 DNA: TGTGCCAGCAGCCAAGACGCGGGGGTGAGGGGCTACACCTTC
CDR3 length: 16; V gene: TRBV5-1; clone size: NA; J gene: TRBJ1-1; D gene: NA; CDR3 protein: CASSLAWSGKNTEAFF; CDR3 DNA: TGCGCCAGCAGCTTGGCCTGGTCAGGGAAGAACACTGAAGCTTTCTTT
CDR3 length: 13; V gene: TRBV29-1; clone size: few; J gene: TRBJ2-7; D gene: NA; CDR3 protein: CAVGSTDFYEQYF; CDR3 DNA: TGCGCGGTGGGGAGTACAGATTTCTACGAGCAGTACTTC
CDR3 length: 14; V gene: TRBV20-1; clone size: NA; J gene: TRBJ2-2; D gene: NA; CDR3 protein: CSASPDEDTGELFF; CDR3 DNA: TGCAGTGCTAGTCCAGATGAAGACACCGGGGAGCTGTTTTTT